This TCR beta chain was identified in a study of early T cells in non-severe SARS-CoV-2 infection. TCRdb reanalysed the 5' RACE reads using MiXCR and keeps one entry per CDR3 protein. The sample carries 100,000 to 130,000 distinct CDR3 sequences, 12% recorded once. This clonotype was seen many times. The V and J ends lost 0 bases and 2 bases respectively, with 8 bases between them. CDR3 length equals 14 residues. Germline-derived CDR1 and CDR2 are KGHSH and LQKENI. The chain couples TRBV18 to TRBJ2-7; D not resolved. The source of this sequence is an adult who was a healthcare worker with PCR-confirmed SARS-CoV-2 infection or an uninfected control (not recorded which). The source material was whole blood. CDR3 sequence reads: CASSPPASTYEQYF. CDR3 bases: TGTGCCAGCTCACCACCGGCCTCTACCTACGAGCAGTACTTC.